These 8 T cell receptor beta chains came from one sample sequenced in a study of graft-versus-host responses after intestinal transplantation. No antigen has been identified for these receptors. TCRdb keeps only in-frame clones here, not all; method: immunoSEQ multiplex PCR. The sample lists about 85,000 clones, under 95% seen once, with about 7.3% in the top ten. The source material was unstimulated CD8+ T cells sorted from spleen or lymph node cells, sampled before transplant. The receptors were sampled from a human donor who was the organ donor for an intestinal transplant.

The chain carries TRBV6-5 and TRBJ1-1; possibly TRBD1 for D (5 bases). The CDR3 covers 14 residues. Trimming took 2 bases from V and 1 from J, leaving 8 bases between them. CDR1 is MNHEY, CDR2 SVGAGI, per germline. CDR3 residues: CASSYGGENTEAFF. As DNA, the CDR3 is TGTGCCAGCAGTTACGGGGGGGAGAACACTGAAGCTTTCTTT.

This chain joins TRBV19 and TRBJ1-1; D is possibly TRBD1 (5 bases). The CDR3 consists of 12 residues. Germline V gene lookup returns CDR1 LNHDA and CDR2 SQIVND (reference sequence). The V and J ends lost 6 bases and 7 bases respectively, with 12 bases between them. In DNA form, the CDR3 reads TGTGCCAGTAGCCCGGGACGGGTTGAAGCTTTCTTT. Translating it yields CASSPGRVEAFF.

The CDR3 DNA follows: TGCGCCAGCAGCTTTGAGTGGGCCCCTTGGGAGCAGTACTTC. Amino acid sequence: CASSFEWAPWEQYF. The V call is TRBV5-1, the J call TRBJ2-7; D gene ambiguous. CDR3 length equals 14 residues. Trimming left V 2 bases short and J 7 bases short, with 16 bases between. The germline CDR1 and CDR2 sequences are SGHRS and YFSETQ.

The chain joins TRBV7-2 to TRBJ1-2; TRBD1 matches 7 bases. V shed 5 bases, J shed 1 base, and the junction held 7 bases outside the gene matches. Germline CDR1 reads SGHTA; CDR2 reads FQGNSA. The CDR3 length is 15 residues. CDR3 nucleotides: TGTGCCAGCAGCGCTTGGGACAGATATAACTATGGCTACACCTTC. It specifies CASSAWDRYNYGYTF.

The chain joins TRBV13 to TRBJ1-4; D not resolved. V was shortened by 8 bases and J by 7 bases, with 14 bases between the two germline ends. CDR3 length: 13 residues. Germline V gene sequence: CDR1 PRHDT, CDR2 FYEKMQ (reference sequence). The chain's CDR3 is CASRPSGSEKLFF. CDR3 bases: TGTGCCAGCCGACCCAGCGGTAGTGAAAAACTGTTTTTT.

The count of this clone is one. This chain links TRBV4-1 with TRBJ1-4; 9 bases are shared with TRBD1. The V segment lost 3 bases and the J segment 7 bases; nucleotides outside the gene matches: 21. Germline values: CDR1 MGHRA, CDR2 YSYEKL. This CDR3 has 20 residues. CDR3 loop: CASSHLTPGQGPYPGEKLFF. The DNA for the CDR3 is TGCGCCAGCAGCCATTTAACACCGGGACAGGGCCCTTACCCGGGTGAAAAACTGTTTTTT.

The V call is TRBV5-4, the J call TRBJ2-1; the match to TRBD2 covers 9 bases. Per germline, CDR1 SGHNT and CDR2 YYREEE (reference sequence). Trimming at V came to 3 bases and at J to 2 bases, leaving 3 bases not matched to a gene. The length of the CDR3 is 15 residues. The CDR3: CASSSPSGTYNEQFF. In nucleotides, the CDR3 is TGTGCCAGCAGCTCCCCTAGCGGGACCTACAATGAGCAGTTCTTC.

The V call is TRBV11-3, the J call TRBJ1-1; weak D call: TRBD1 (6 bases). Germline V lookup: CDR1 SGHNT, CDR2 YENEEA. The CDR3 totals 12 residues. The V and J ends lost 2 bases and 8 bases respectively, with 9 bases between them. CDR3 DNA sequence: TGTGCCAGCAGCTTATTAACAGGGGAAGCTTTCTTT. As protein: CASSLLTGEAFF.